This T cell receptor (beta chain) came from a study of cytomegalovirus exposure and HLA in healthy donors. PCR employed 60 Vbeta and 13 Jbeta primers. Here immunoSEQ multiplex PCR was the method, and the copy in TCRdb shows in-frame clones only, minus some. Among about 150,000 clones listed, about 85% were seen once. V was cut by 4 bases and J by 0 bases, with 10 bases left in between. Germline assignment: CDR1 LNHDA and CDR2 SQIVND (reference sequence). CDR3 length: 15 amino acids. The TCR comes from a young woman in good health and CMV-seronegative. Sample: PBMCs. The chain has TRBV19 and TRBJ1-5, with no clear D. CDR3 amino acids: CASSTSVYSNQPQHF. CDR3 in DNA: TGTGCCAGTAGTACCAGCGTTTATAGCAATCAGCCCCAGCATTTT.